The 19 T cell receptor beta chains listed next were all sequenced from one sample in a study of cytomegalovirus exposure and HLA in healthy donors. The PCR ran on 60 Vbeta and 13 Jbeta primers. Assay used: immunoSEQ multiplex PCR; TCRdb lists only in-frame clones, some missing. The table records under 200,000 clones, around three quarters of them present only once. The sequenced sample was PBMCs. The receptors derive from a man aged 35 to 55 in good health and CMV-seronegative.

This chain uses TRBV19 with TRBJ2-2, with 7 bases fitting TRBD2. CDR3 length: 16 amino acids. The V and J ends lost 4 bases and 1 base, in that order; junction bases with no gene match: 6. CDR1 and CDR2 (germline): LNHDA, SQIVND (reference sequence). The CDR3 loop is CASSRVGGRNTGELFF. CDR3 DNA sequence: TGTGCCAGTAGTAGGGTCGGCGGGAGGAACACCGGGGAGCTGTTTTTT.

Points on this clone: Additional DNA sequences in this sample encode the identical CDR3. The chain carries TRBV5-1 and TRBJ1-2; TRBD1 aligns across 11 bases. The CDR3 covers 15 residues. J was trimmed by 8 bases and V by 4 bases; bases with no gene match: 10. Germline lookup yields CDR1 SGHRS and CDR2 YFSETQ. CDR3 sequence reads: CASSLVGQGARGYTF. The CDR3 DNA is TGCGCCAGCAGCCTGGTAGGACAGGGGGCGCGAGGCTACACCTTC.

V usage is TRBV19 and J usage is TRBJ1-4; the D is unclear. The V gene's germline CDR1 is LNHDA and CDR2 SQIVND (reference sequence). V was cut by 7 bases and J by 7 bases, with 16 bases left in between. The CDR3 runs to 14 residues. CDR3 nucleotide sequence: TGTGCCAGTACCGGGTCCCAACTGGGTGAAAAACTGTTTTTT. This sequence encodes CASTGSQLGEKLFF.

The gene calls are TRBV13 and TRBJ2-7, with D maybe TRBD2 (6 bases). The CDR3 has 14 residues. CDR1 is PRHDT and CDR2 is FYEKMQ in the germline V gene (reference sequence). Trimming pared 7 bases from V and 2 bases from J, leaving 15 bases between. The CDR3 loop is CASKVGLTAYEQYF. DNA for the CDR3: TGTGCCAGCAAAGTGGGACTCACCGCCTACGAGCAGTACTTC.

The chain links TRBV5-1 to TRBJ2-1, with 10 positions matching TRBD2. Germline values: CDR1 SGHRS, CDR2 YFSETQ. Trimming took 3 bases from V and 9 from J; bases not matched to a gene: 6. This CDR3 comprises 14 residues. The CDR3 reads CASSSGSGRGEQFF. The CDR3 nucleotides are TGCGCCAGCAGCTCCGGAAGCGGGAGGGGTGAGCAGTTCTTC.

This rearrangement joins TRBV7-8 to TRBJ2-2, with 11 positions matching TRBD2. This CDR3 spans 16 amino acids. The ends lost 1 base at V and 5 bases at J; junction bases unmatched: 3. Germline values: CDR1 SGHVS, CDR2 FQNEAQ. The DNA of the CDR3 is TGTGCCAGCAGCTTAGGCCTAGCGGGAGGAACCGGGGAGCTGTTTTTT. Translated: CASSLGLAGGTGELFF.

This clone was counted between two and nine times. The chain is built from TRBV20-1 and TRBJ2-3; D call uncertain. CDR3 length: 11 amino acids. The germline V and J ends were trimmed by 7 bases and 6 bases, with 11 bases remaining between them. Germline V gene sequence: CDR1 DFQATT, CDR2 SNEGSKA (reference sequence). In DNA form, the CDR3 reads TGCAGTGTTCACTCGAGTGATACGCAGTATTTT. Amino acids: CSVHSSDTQYF.

The chain carries TRBV15 and TRBJ2-5, with 7 bases that match TRBD2. Germline lookup yields CDR1 LNHNV and CDR2 YYDKDF (reference sequence). The trim removed 0 bases at V and 7 bases at J, leaving 8 bases unmatched. This CDR3 has 15 residues. CDR3 protein: CATSREGGGGGTQYF. In nucleotides, the CDR3 is TGTGCCACCAGCAGAGAGGGGGGGGGAGGAGGGACCCAGTACTTC.

The rearrangement uses TRBV19 and TRBJ2-3; possibly TRBD2 for D (5 bases). The CDR3 extends over 13 amino acids. V was shortened by 7 bases and J by 5 bases, with 13 bases between the two germline ends. Germline loops: CDR1 LNHDA, CDR2 SQIVND (reference sequence). CDR3 sequence: CASKGWTVDTQYF. CDR3 DNA: TGTGCCAGTAAAGGTTGGACTGTAGATACGCAGTATTTT. The whole variable domain, filled in from reference TRBV19 and TRBJ2-3, reads DGGITQSPKYLFRKEGQNVTLSCEQNLNHDAMYWYRQDPGQGLRLIYYSQIVNDFQKGDIAEGYSVSREKKESFPLTVTSAQKNPTAFYLCASKGWTVDTQYFGPGTRLTVL.

J is TRBJ2-7 and V is TRBV7-6, with TRBD2 identical over 8 bases. The CDR3 contains 14 residues. Germline V gene sequence: CDR1 SGHVS, CDR2 FNYEAQ. J gave up 4 bases and V 1 base, and 3 bases lay outside the gene matches. CDR3 bases: TGTGCCAGCAGCTTAGGAGCGGGAGAATACGAGCAGTACTTC. Amino acid sequence: CASSLGAGEYEQYF.

The V call is TRBV27, the J call TRBJ2-2; perhaps TRBD1 as D (6 bases). From germline, CDR1 is MNHEY and CDR2 SMNVEV (reference sequence). The CDR3 extends over 17 amino acids. Trimming removed 3 bases from V and 4 bases from J, with 18 bases in between. The CDR3 loop is CASSFLTRTDRTGELFF. Here the CDR3 DNA reads TGTGCCAGCAGTTTCCTAACTCGGACAGACCGCACCGGGGAGCTGTTTTTT.

The rearrangement uses TRBV4-1 and TRBJ1-1; 7 nucleotides match TRBD1. The CDR3 totals 13 residues. Per germline, CDR1 MGHRA and CDR2 YSYEKL. After removal of 7 bases from V and 4 bases from J, the junction contained 6 bases not matched to a gene. As DNA, the CDR3 is TGCGCCAGCACAAACAGGGGAGGCACTGAAGCTTTCTTT. Translation: CASTNRGGTEAFF.

V gene TRBV6-5 combines with J gene TRBJ2-2; D gene uncertain. The germline gives CDR1 MNHEY, CDR2 SVGAGI. With 6 bases removed from V and 2 bases from J, the gap between germline ends came to 4 bases. The CDR3 contains 12 residues. The CDR3 bases are TGTGCCAGCAGCCGTAACACCGGGGAGCTGTTTTTT. It translates to CASSRNTGELFF.

This clone showed up just once. The genes are TRBV9 and TRBJ2-7; a possible D gene is TRBD1 (6 bases). V was trimmed by 3 bases and J by 3 bases, leaving 19 bases between them. This CDR3 is 16 amino acids long. The germline V gene has CDR1 SGDLS and CDR2 YYNGEE. CDR3 nucleotide sequence: TGTGCCAGCAGCGGGGCCCGGGACACCCCCTTCTACGAGCAGTACTTC. Residues: CASSGARDTPFYEQYF.

The V and J genes are TRBV7-9 and TRBJ1-5, with D maybe TRBD1 (5 bases). The length of the CDR3 is 15 residues. V shed 5 bases and J shed 0 bases, with 11 bases lying between them. The V gene's germline CDR1 is SEHNR and CDR2 FQNEAQ (reference sequence). The CDR3 reads CASSTDSHSNQPQHF. Written as DNA, the CDR3 is TGTGCCAGCAGCACAGACAGTCATAGCAATCAGCCCCAGCATTTT.

V is TRBV19 and J is TRBJ1-1; 9 nucleotides match TRBD1. Germline-derived CDR1 and CDR2 are LNHDA and SQIVND (reference sequence). This CDR3 comprises 14 residues. J lost 5 bases, V lost 5 bases, and 6 bases had no gene match. The CDR3 sequence: CASSVGQGRTEAFF. DNA of the CDR3: TGTGCCAGTAGTGTGGGACAGGGAAGGACTGAAGCTTTCTTT.

Only a few counts were recorded for this clone. The chain is built from TRBV5-3 and TRBJ2-7; D remains unclear. TRBV5-3 is designated an ORF whose function remains uncertain. The V gene lost 4 bases and the J gene lost 4 bases, with 6 bases spanning the gap. This CDR3 spans 11 amino acids. The CDR3 DNA reads as TGTGCCAGAAGCGGCAATTACGAGCAGTACTTC. Translated, it gives CARSGNYEQYF.

V and J are TRBV13 and TRBJ1-1, with 10 bases fitting TRBD1. Germline CDR1 PRHDT, CDR2 FYEKMQ (reference sequence). Germline trimming cut 6 bases from V and 6 bases from J; bases unmatched to any gene: 7. The CDR3 is 14 amino acids. CDR3 loop: CASRAGTGVSEAFF. The CDR3 region has the DNA TGTGCCAGCAGGGCCGGGACAGGGGTCTCTGAAGCTTTCTTT.

V gene TRBV11-3 combines with J gene TRBJ2-1; D is perhaps TRBD2 (5 bases). The CDR3 has 15 amino acids. CDR1 SGHNT and CDR2 YENEEA come from the germline V gene. Trimming removed 3 bases from V and 6 bases from J, with 15 bases in between. The CDR3 is CASSLDSLRGNEQFF. Written as DNA, the CDR3 is TGTGCCAGCAGCTTGGACTCCCTCCGAGGCAATGAGCAGTTCTTC.